What follows describes a single T cell receptor beta chain. Its specific antigen is unknown. No base quality information exists; no much larger clone differs at one position. The germline V end is reduced by 3 bases and the J end by 0 bases; junction bases left unmatched: 6. The germline V gene encodes CDR1 LNHDA and CDR2 SQIVND (reference sequence). The CDR3 runs 18 residues from the cysteine to the phenylalanine. Here the CDR3 DNA is all that survives: 54 bases in frame from base 1. This sample was included in a study of regulatory T cells in long-lasting Graves disease (dated by TCRdb to the early 2020s). About the study as a whole: Patients with newly diagnosed Graves' disease had been on antithyroid drugs for under 3 months. The study was conducted in China and was registered as a clinical trial. Persistent Graves' disease patients were compared with newly diagnosed Graves' disease patients by peripheral blood TCR sequencing and RNA sequencing. TCR sequencing covered 13 persistent and approximately 20 newly diagnosed Graves' disease patients, some 35 samples in total.

What the time point label conveys for this sample: newly diagnosed GD, antithyroid drugs for less than 3 months. For both TCR sequencing and RNA sequencing, RNA was extracted from PBMCs using TRIzol. The diagnosis of Graves' disease was made according to American Thyroid Association guidelines. Recruitment of patients was carried out at an endocrinology department in Xi'an, China. Each patient gave approximately 10 milliliters of peripheral blood, collected in an EDTA anticoagulant tube. PBMCs were isolated by Ficoll Paque Plus density gradient separation without further T cell sorting. RNA quality was checked with an Agilent 2100 Bioanalyzer and agarose gel, and concentration with a NanoDrop 2000. The library relied on multiplex PCR. TCRdb records Illumina HiSeq 4000 as the sequencer. CDR3 regions were amplified by Arm-PCR with iRepertoire HTBI primers to construct TCR beta libraries. Before sequencing, the PCR products went through gel purification. The original pipeline was this. Across samples, 60 to 70 TRBV and 14 TRBJ segments were identified and used for gene usage analysis of CDR3 amino acid clonotypes. COPE and FqMerger were used to merge the filtered high-quality paired reads into contigs. BLAST was used to align contigs to IMGT TRBV, TRBD and TRBJ reference genes, and CDR3 was defined according to IMGT. Any clonotype with a frequency above 0.1% was counted as a highly expanded clone. Shannon entropy served as the measure of repertoire diversity, while the Gini coefficient captured V-J evenness. Clonotypes shared by more than one individual were considered public. TCRdb handled the public reads itself, with Q25 trimming in fastp and clone calling in MiXCR, and kept productive beta chains. A single entry per CDR3 protein holds the most common genes and DNA from its merged rows. The V and J calls were determined by TCRdb, not by the authors. Within this sample are under 300,000 distinct CDR3 sequences, with about a sixth of them counted one time only. The top ten clones comprise around 21% of the sample.

Paper-wide results and their limitations: The authors acknowledged the small sample size as a limitation that may reduce accuracy. Peripheral blood alone was examined, since thyroid tissue, which constituted the primary lesion, could not be accessed. Persistent disease showed preferential use of TRBV28, TRBJ1-2 and TRBJ2-5, whereas newly diagnosed disease favored TRBV20-1 and TRBJ2-1. Sequencing and analysis were limited to the TCR beta chain. A larger number of public clonotypes was shared among persistent patients (2,741) than among newly diagnosed patients (over 850). Compared with newly diagnosed patients, patients with persistent Graves' disease had lower TCR Shannon entropy and fewer highly expanded clones, which suggests clonal expansion.

The material was peripheral blood mononuclear cells (PBMCs), obtained at new diagnosis, from a patient treated with antithyroid drugs. The source is a female donor with Graves disease. The sequence links TRBV19 to TRBJ2-1, and TRBD2 aligns with 12 junction nucleotides. The CDR3 reads as follows: CASSMGRTSGVSYNEQFF. The DNA sequence is TGTGCCAGTAGTATGGGCAGGACTAGCGGGGTCTCCTACAATGAGCAGTTCTTC. The CDR3, completed at both ends by the reference TRBV19 and TRBJ2-1 genes, gives the full variable domain DGGITQSPKYLFRKEGQNVTLSCEQNLNHDAMYWYRQDPGQGLRLIYYSQIVNDFQKGDIAEGYSVSREKKESFPLTVTSAQKNPTAFYLCASSMGRTSGVSYNEQFFGPGTRLTVL.